This TCR beta chain was sequenced for a study of blood T cell repertoires in COVID-19. Study in general: The study drew acute and convalescent COVID-19 samples from the United States, Italy and Spain. Sources were T cells, B-cell-depleted T cells, or PBMCs; the material itself was cDNA or gDNA.

V was pared by 1 base and J by 5 bases, with 8 bases between. Germline CDR1 MNHEY, CDR2 SVGAGI. There are 13 residues in the CDR3. In the study's own analysis: It was from reference gene primer amplification that nucleated cell counts were estimated. Sequenced by immunoSEQ multiplex PCR; TCRdb stores in-frame clones only, minus some. The V and J calls and clone size are taken from that table; D and trimming were inferred from the DNA. The profile shows roughly 120,000 clones, 90% of them singletons. The sequencing sample was made of peripheral blood. The sequence derives from a human donor with active COVID-19. The donor label of this sample is uncertain. J is TRBJ1-2 and V is TRBV6-5; D possibly corresponds to TRBD1 (5 bases). The CDR3 loop is CASSYWKGYGYTF. CDR3 DNA sequence: TGTGCCAGCAGTTACTGGAAGGGGTATGGCTACACCTTC.